A single sample is the source of the 7 T cell receptor beta chains below, sequenced in a study of blood T cells in healthy people across ages. Using a J-beta primer mix together with a sample-barcoded 5' primer, a second PCR was run for roughly 6 to 11 cycles. TCRdb reprocessed the 5' RACE reads with MiXCR, giving one entry per CDR3 protein. The sample records under 2,000,000 distinct CDR3 sequences, just under 50% being singletons. Sequences were obtained from blood. The source of these receptors is a woman aged 40 to 55 in good health.

J is TRBJ2-3 and V is TRBV3-1; possible D gene TRBD2, 7 bases. Germline assignment: CDR1 LGHDT and CDR2 YNNKEL (reference sequence). Trimming left V 0 bases short and J 4 bases short, with 11 bases between. The CDR3 contains 15 residues. Here the CDR3 reads CASSQDGGGADTQYF. The CDR3 nucleotides read TGTGCCAGCAGCCAAGATGGAGGGGGGGCAGATACGCAGTATTTT.

This clonotype was found a few times. The V gene is TRBV29-1, the J gene TRBJ2-5, with TRBD2 matching over 10 bases. Germline V gives CDR1 SQVTM, CDR2 ANQGSEA. The ends lost 1 base at V and 4 bases at J; junction bases unmatched: 6. This CDR3 is 15 amino acids long. CDR3 DNA: TGCAGCGTTGAAGTGGGTATAGCGGGGGGAGAGACCCAGTACTTC. It encodes CSVEVGIAGGETQYF.

This chain connects TRBV29-1 to TRBJ1-2; D gene unclear. This CDR3 has 13 residues. CDR1 is SQVTM and CDR2 is ANQGSEA in the germline V gene. Trimming took off 5 bases at V and 3 bases at J, with 13 bases between the two ends. This CDR3 reads CSVPATWDYGYTF. CDR3 DNA sequence: TGCAGCGTTCCTGCGACCTGGGACTATGGCTACACCTTC.

V usage is TRBV3-1 and J usage is TRBJ2-5, with D hard to call. Deletions cut 2 bases from V and 7 bases from J, with 8 bases between. CDR3 length: 12 amino acids. Germline CDR1 LGHDT, CDR2 YNNKEL (reference sequence). The CDR3 loop is CASSQMEGTQYF. For the CDR3, the DNA is TGTGCCAGCAGCCAAATGGAAGGGACCCAGTACTTC.

In this sample, this clonotype turned up a few times. The V gene is TRBV6-2 or TRBV6-3, the J gene TRBJ2-5; 7 nucleotides line up with TRBD1. The CDR3 runs 14 residues. Germline V lookup: CDR1 MNHEY, CDR2 SVGEGT. This CDR3 is CAPVGRGKQETQYF. The CDR3 DNA is TGTGCGCCGGTGGGCAGGGGGAAGCAAGAGACCCAGTACTTC.

The chain is built from TRBV27 and TRBJ2-7; 8 bases agree with TRBD1. The length of the CDR3 is 13 residues. Germline V gene data show CDR1 as MNHEY and CDR2 as SMNVEV (reference sequence). With V trimmed by 9 bases and J by 2 bases, 6 bases remained unmatched. The CDR3 DNA follows: TGTGCCAGTTTCGGACAGGGAGCCTACGAGCAGTACTTC. Translated, it gives CASFGQGAYEQYF.

V usage is TRBV4-3 and J usage is TRBJ2-1, with 10 bases that match TRBD2. In germline, CDR1 is LGHNA, CDR2 YSLEER. V was pared by 1 base and J by 4 bases, with 10 bases of the junction left unmatched. This CDR3 comprises 18 residues. The CDR3: CASSQGTSGSGGYNEQFF. CDR3 DNA sequence: TGCGCCAGCAGCCAAGGAACCTCGGGTAGCGGGGGGTACAATGAGCAGTTCTTC.